This T cell receptor beta chain was documented in a study of identical twins. The donor group consisted entirely of healthy Caucasians. Details on this clonotype: Its antigen is still unknown.

Template switching, a step in the protocol, added a universal primer site, and cDNA carried unique molecular identifiers. MiXCR, run by TCRdb on the 5' RACE reads, gives a single entry per CDR3 protein. The sample includes around 500,000 distinct CDR3 sequences, approximately 14% of them seen just once. Notes on the study in general: Models underestimated TCR alpha sharing (out-of-frame) in monozygotic twins.

This sample also belongs to another study, concerning yellow fever vaccine responses in identical twins. That study reports: Twins' vaccine T cell response reportedly gave the appearance of partial convergence and partial personalization.

The sequence was collected from a woman under 30 in good health. The specimen sequenced was CD4+ T cells sorted from blood.

CDR3 region: CASSTGTRVDNEQFF. The CDR3 DNA follows: TGTGCCAGTAGTACCGGGACTAGGGTAGACAATGAGCAGTTCTTC. The chain is built from TRBV19 and TRBJ2-1; TRBD2 agrees at 8 bases. V lost 4 bases and J lost 5; bases outside the gene matches: 7. The CDR3 has 15 residues. CDR1 LNHDA and CDR2 SQIVND come from the germline V gene (reference sequence).